The following is a TCR beta chain sequence with its context. The specificity of this receptor is unknown. No base-level quality is on record; no much larger clone is a single base apart. Tumor samples were obtained before definitive surgery or chemotherapy. Genomic DNA was extracted by the MD Anderson Biospecimen Extraction Resource, and TCR sequencing was done by the MD Anderson Cancer Genomics Laboratory. The entry originates in a study of high-grade serous ovarian cancer treatment subgroups (dated by TCRdb to about 2021). As for the study more broadly: On average, each sample produced roughly 13,000 sequencing reads and 6,000 to 8,000 unique TCR beta rearrangements. Under a laparoscopic triage algorithm, patients with high-grade serous ovarian cancer were grouped by complete gross resection or by neoadjuvant chemotherapy response, and the study profiled the TCR beta repertoires of these patients. The cohort comprised some 30 patients: some 10 with no residual disease after primary surgery (R0), some 10 excellent NACT responders, and some 10 poor NACT responders. Each patient contributed one primary tumor and two metastatic tumor samples, giving approximately 91 samples in total.

High-throughput TCR profiling via ImmunoSEQ was performed on the 70 to 100 tumor samples. On the authors' methods: To measure repertoire diversity, the metrics used were richness (unique productive sequences), clonality, evenness and relatedness, and the Bhattacharyya coefficient was used to assess similarity between samples. A sensitivity analysis that removed TCRs with fewer than two reads produced consistent conclusions. TCRdb provides this immuneACCESS table in a form limited to in-frame rearrangements. Some clones are lacking; in checked studies, under half of them reflect an unresolved V gene, and why the rest are absent is not known. D and trimming come from the DNA, and the V and J calls and clone size come from that table. A total of about 10,000 clones appear in this sample, roughly 70% of them only once. The leading ten clones occupy roughly 3.7% of the sample. General findings and caveats noted by the study authors: Tumors from the same patient had repertoire similarity ranging from about 0.095 to 0.8, while tumors from different patients showed almost no similarity. Bulk tumor TCR sequencing lacked spatial information, limiting insight into HGSC tumor complexity and diversity. The TCR repertoire analyses centered on CDR3, and CDR1 and CDR2 were not analyzed. TCR clonal relatedness was found to be positively correlated with neoantigen level and, by trend, with copy number variation and mutation load derived from whole-genome sequencing.

This TCR was recovered from a human donor with high-grade serous ovarian cancer. What was sequenced was tumor tissue.

The DNA reads as follows: TGTGCCAGCAGCCTTCTGGGGGGAAAGGGGAACGAGCAGTACTTC. The encoded protein is CASSLLGGKGNEQYF. This sequence uses TRBV5-5 and TRBJ2-5; D gene: possibly TRBD2, on 6 matching bases. The J call may be in error: the DNA end matches TRBJ2-7 better. According to the germline V gene (reference sequence), CDR1 reads SGHKS and CDR2 reads YYEKEE. From the cysteine up to the phenylalanine, the CDR3 has a length of 15 residues. Only the CDR3 portion is preserved as DNA: 45 bases, with reading frame beginning at the first base.